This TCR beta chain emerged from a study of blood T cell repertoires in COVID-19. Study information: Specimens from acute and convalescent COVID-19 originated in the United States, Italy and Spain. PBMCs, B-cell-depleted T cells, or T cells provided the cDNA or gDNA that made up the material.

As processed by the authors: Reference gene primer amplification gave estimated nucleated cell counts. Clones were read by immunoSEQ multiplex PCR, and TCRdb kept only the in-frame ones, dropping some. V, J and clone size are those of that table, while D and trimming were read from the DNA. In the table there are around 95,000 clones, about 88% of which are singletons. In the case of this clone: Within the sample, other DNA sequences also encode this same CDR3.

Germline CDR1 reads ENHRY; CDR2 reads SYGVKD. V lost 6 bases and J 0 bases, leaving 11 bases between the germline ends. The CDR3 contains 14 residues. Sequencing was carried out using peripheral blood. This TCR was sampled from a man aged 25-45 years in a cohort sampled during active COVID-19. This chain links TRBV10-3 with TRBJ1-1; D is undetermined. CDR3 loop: CAIRSSVMNTEAFF. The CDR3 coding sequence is TGTGCCATCAGATCTTCGGTTATGAACACTGAAGCTTTCTTT.